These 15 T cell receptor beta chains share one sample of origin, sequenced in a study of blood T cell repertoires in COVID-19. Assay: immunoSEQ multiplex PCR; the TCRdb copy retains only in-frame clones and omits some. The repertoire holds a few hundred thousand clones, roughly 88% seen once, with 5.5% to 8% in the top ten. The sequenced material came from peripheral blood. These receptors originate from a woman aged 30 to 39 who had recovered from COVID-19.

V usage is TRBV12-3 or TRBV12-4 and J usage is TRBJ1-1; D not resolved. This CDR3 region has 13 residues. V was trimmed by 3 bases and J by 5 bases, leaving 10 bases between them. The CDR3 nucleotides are TGTGCCAGCAGTTTTGCCCGGTGGACTGAAGCTTTCTTT. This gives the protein CASSFARWTEAFF.

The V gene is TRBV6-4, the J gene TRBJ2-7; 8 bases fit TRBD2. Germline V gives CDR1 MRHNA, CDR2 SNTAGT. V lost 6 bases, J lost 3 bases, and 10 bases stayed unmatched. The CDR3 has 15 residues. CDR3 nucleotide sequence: TGTGCCAGCAGCGCCGATCGGGGGGGTTTCTACGAGCAGTACTTC. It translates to CASSADRGGFYEQYF.

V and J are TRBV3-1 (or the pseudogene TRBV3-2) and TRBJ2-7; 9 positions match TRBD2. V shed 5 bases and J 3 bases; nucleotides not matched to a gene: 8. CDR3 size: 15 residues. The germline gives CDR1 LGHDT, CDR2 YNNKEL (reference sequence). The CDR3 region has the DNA TGTGCCAGCAGCGTGGGGGTAGCGGGGGACTACGAGCAGTACTTC. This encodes CASSVGVAGDYEQYF.

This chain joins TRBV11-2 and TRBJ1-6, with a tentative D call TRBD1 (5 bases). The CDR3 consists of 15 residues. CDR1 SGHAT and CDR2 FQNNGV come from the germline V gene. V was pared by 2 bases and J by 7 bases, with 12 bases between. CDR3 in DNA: TGTGCCAGCAGCTTACAGGGAAGTAGAAATTCACCCCTCCACTTT. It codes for CASSLQGSRNSPLHF.

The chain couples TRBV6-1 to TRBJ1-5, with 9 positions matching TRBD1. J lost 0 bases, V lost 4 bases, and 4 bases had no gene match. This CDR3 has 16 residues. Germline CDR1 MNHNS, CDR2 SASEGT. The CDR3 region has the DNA TGTGCCAGCAGTGGACAGGGGGGACTTAGCAATCAGCCCCAGCATTTT. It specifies CASSGQGGLSNQPQHF.

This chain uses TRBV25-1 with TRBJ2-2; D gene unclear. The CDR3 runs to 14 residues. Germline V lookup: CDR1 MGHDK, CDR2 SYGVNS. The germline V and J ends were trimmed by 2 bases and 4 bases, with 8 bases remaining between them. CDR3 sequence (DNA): TGTGCCAGCAGTGAACAGCCGGGCACCGGGGAGCTGTTTTTT. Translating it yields CASSEQPGTGELFF.

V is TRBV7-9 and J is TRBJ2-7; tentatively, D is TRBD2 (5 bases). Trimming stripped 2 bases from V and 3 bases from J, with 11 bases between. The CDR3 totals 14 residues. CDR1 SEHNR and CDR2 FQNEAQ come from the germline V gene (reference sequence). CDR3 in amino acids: CASSLLGGNYEQYF. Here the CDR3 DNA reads TGTGCCAGCAGCTTATTAGGAGGAAACTACGAGCAGTACTTC.

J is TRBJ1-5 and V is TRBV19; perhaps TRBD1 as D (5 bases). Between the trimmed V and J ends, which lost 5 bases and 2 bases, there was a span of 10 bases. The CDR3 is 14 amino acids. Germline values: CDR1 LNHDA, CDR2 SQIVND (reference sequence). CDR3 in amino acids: CASSLQGGNQPQHF. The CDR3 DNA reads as TGTGCCAGTAGTCTCCAGGGCGGCAATCAGCCCCAGCATTTT.

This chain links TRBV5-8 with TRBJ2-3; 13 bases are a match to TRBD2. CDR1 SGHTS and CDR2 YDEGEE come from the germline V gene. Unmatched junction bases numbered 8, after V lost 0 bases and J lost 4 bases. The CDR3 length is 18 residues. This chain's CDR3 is CASSLEGTSGGAPDTQYF. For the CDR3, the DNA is TGTGCCAGCAGCTTGGAGGGCACTAGCGGGGGGGCCCCAGATACGCAGTATTTT.

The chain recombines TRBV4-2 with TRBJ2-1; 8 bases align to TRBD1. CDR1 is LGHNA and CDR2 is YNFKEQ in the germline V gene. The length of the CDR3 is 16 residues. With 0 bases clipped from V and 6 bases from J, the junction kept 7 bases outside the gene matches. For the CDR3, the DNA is TGTGCCAGCAGCCAAGAGGCAGGGGGCGCCCGCAATGAGCAGTTCTTC. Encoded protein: CASSQEAGGARNEQFF.

CDR3 coding DNA: TGTGCCAGCAGTGACAGGGGGAACGGGGAGCTGTTTTTT. Protein: CASSDRGNGELFF. This rearrangement joins TRBV2 to TRBJ2-2; 7 bases fit TRBD1. The CDR3 runs 13 residues. J was trimmed by 7 bases and V by 3 bases; bases with no gene match: 2. Germline CDR1 reads SNHLY; CDR2 reads FYNNEI. Full variable domain (remainder filled in from reference TRBV2 and TRBJ2-2): EPEVTQTPSHQVTQMGQEVILRCVPISNHLYFYWYRQILGQKVEFLVSFYNNEISEKSEIFDDQFSVERPDGSNFTLKIRSTKLEDSAMYFCASSDRGNGELFFGEGSRLTVL.

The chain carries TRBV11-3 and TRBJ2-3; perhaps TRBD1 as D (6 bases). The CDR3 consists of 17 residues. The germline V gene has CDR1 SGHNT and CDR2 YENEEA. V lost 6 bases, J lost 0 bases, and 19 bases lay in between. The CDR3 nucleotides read TGTGCCAGCAGTTCCGGGACACATGCTTCTAGCACAGATACGCAGTATTTT. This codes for CASSSGTHASSTDTQYF.

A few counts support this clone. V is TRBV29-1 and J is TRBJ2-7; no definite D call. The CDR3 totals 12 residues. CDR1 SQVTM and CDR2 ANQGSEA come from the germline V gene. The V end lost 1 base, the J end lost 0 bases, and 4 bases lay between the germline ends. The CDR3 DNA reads TGCAGCGTTGAAGGCAGCTCCTACGAGCAGTACTTC. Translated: CSVEGSSYEQYF.

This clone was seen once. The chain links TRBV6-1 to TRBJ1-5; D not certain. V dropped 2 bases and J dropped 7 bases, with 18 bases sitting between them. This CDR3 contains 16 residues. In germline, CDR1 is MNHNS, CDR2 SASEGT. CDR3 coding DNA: TGTGCCAGCAGTGAATTGGGGTGGGGAGGGAAGCAGCCCCAGCATTTT. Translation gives CASSELGWGGKQPQHF.

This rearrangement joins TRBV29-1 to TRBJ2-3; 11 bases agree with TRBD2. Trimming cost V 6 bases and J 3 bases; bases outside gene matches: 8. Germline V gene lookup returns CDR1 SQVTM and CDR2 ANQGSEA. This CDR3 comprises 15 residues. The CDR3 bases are TGCAGCGTCTCATTTGGGACTAGCGGAACAGATACGCAGTATTTT. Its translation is CSVSFGTSGTDTQYF.